The present T cell receptor beta chain was sequenced within a study of cytomegalovirus exposure and HLA in healthy donors. Study details: The 600 to 800 first-cohort repertoires shared a platform with the 130 or so validation repertoires, as reported in a later analysis.

Study-level points and caveats: Among the CMV-associated chains, a few were confirmed in vitro as specific for CMV antigens. Cytomegalovirus-associated TCR beta chains were listed, numbering around 150.

Remarks on this clone: Its specificity is not known.

Germline CDR1 reads MGHRA; CDR2 reads YSYEKL. The CDR3 is 17 residues long. The V gene end was trimmed by 3 bases and the J gene end by 7 bases; junction bases not matched to a gene: 16. The validation cohort, a group of over a hundred subjects, included the donors and was separate from the approximately 660-subject first cohort. Profiling relied on immunoSEQ multiplex PCR, and the TCRdb table lists in-frame clones only, not all of them. The table shows about 200,000 clones, with roughly 87% occurring only once. The gene calls are TRBV4-1 and TRBJ2-3, with 7 positions matching TRBD1. Sequenced material: PBMCs. This TCR came from a woman under 30 in good health and CMV-seropositive. The CDR3, as DNA: TGCGCCAGCAGCCAGGGGACCCGGGACAGACCTCAAAATACGCAGTATTTT. Encoded protein: CASSQGTRDRPQNTQYF.